The 22 T cell receptor beta chains below were found in one sample sequenced in a study of T cell changes during pregnancy in multiple sclerosis. Clones were sequenced by immunoSEQ multiplex PCR, and TCRdb holds only the in-frame ones, with some missing. Among roughly 30,000 clones, roughly nine tenths were seen once, and the ten largest hold 5% to 5.5%. Sequenced material: CD8+ T cells from peripheral blood mononuclear cells, taken in the first trimester of pregnancy. Source of these receptors: a female donor with multiple sclerosis, enrolled in a pregnancy study.

The rearrangement links TRBV27 to TRBJ2-3; 10 bases map to TRBD2. Germline values: CDR1 MNHEY, CDR2 SMNVEV (reference sequence). The trim removed 5 bases at V and 2 bases at J, leaving 4 bases unmatched. This CDR3 has 15 amino acids. Written as DNA, the CDR3 is TGTGCCAGCAGTCGGACTAGCGGACTCACAGATACGCAGTATTTT. It is translated as CASSRTSGLTDTQYF.

The chain is built from TRBV19 and TRBJ1-1; D is unresolved. Germline V gene lookup returns CDR1 LNHDA and CDR2 SQIVND (reference sequence). V dropped 3 bases and J dropped 0 bases, with 8 bases sitting between them. The CDR3 has 14 residues. Here the CDR3 reads CASSIGGLNTEAFF. In DNA, the CDR3 is TGTGCCAGTAGTATCGGAGGGTTGAACACTGAAGCTTTCTTT.

This chain's CDR3 is CASSELRGGPGEQFF. Here the CDR3 DNA reads TGTGCCAGCAGTGAATTGCGGGGAGGGCCGGGTGAGCAGTTCTTC. The chain couples TRBV6-1 to TRBJ2-1; TRBD2 matches at 7 bases. Trimming took 2 bases from V and 9 from J; bases not matched to a gene: 10. In germline, CDR1 is MNHNS, CDR2 SASEGT. CDR3 size: 15 residues.

The V and J genes are TRBV4-3 and TRBJ2-7, with a weak D call TRBD1 (5 bases). The CDR3 has 12 residues. Germline assignment: CDR1 LGHNA and CDR2 YSLEER. V lost 4 bases and J 9 bases, leaving 13 bases between the germline ends. DNA of the CDR3: TGCGCCAGCAGCCTTTGGGGCGGTGGGCAGTACTTC. This translates into CASSLWGGGQYF.

The chain recombines TRBV5-1 with TRBJ2-2; D might be TRBD2 (6 bases). CDR1 and CDR2 from the germline V gene are SGHRS and YFSETQ. Trimming stripped 6 bases from V and 5 bases from J, with 17 bases between. CDR3 length: 15 residues. CDR3 amino acids: CASKMGGLVTGELFF. The CDR3 region has the DNA TGCGCCAGCAAGATGGGGGGTTTGGTAACCGGGGAGCTGTTTTTT.

This chain connects TRBV6-4 to TRBJ1-4, with 8 bases fitting TRBD1. Germline CDR1 reads MRHNA; CDR2 reads SNTAGT. This CDR3 spans 15 amino acids. V shed 3 bases, J shed 3 bases, and the junction held 3 bases outside the gene matches. CDR3 amino acids: CASSEPRGPNEKLFF. The CDR3 nucleotides read TGTGCCAGCAGTGAGCCCAGGGGGCCTAATGAAAAACTGTTTTTT.

V is TRBV4-1 and J is TRBJ2-7; 9 nucleotides line up with TRBD2. CDR3 length equals 13 residues. Losses at the gene ends were 4 bases for V and 4 bases for J; bases not matched to a gene: 2. Germline V gene data show CDR1 as MGHRA and CDR2 as YSYEKL. Here the CDR3 DNA reads TGCGCCAGCAGCCCTGGACTAGCGTACGAGCAGTACTTC. This sequence encodes CASSPGLAYEQYF.

The V and J genes are TRBV6-5 and TRBJ1-1, with D maybe TRBD1 (5 bases). Trimming stripped 6 bases from V and 4 bases from J, with 12 bases between. The CDR3 extends over 13 amino acids. Germline CDR1 reads MNHEY; CDR2 reads SVGAGI. The CDR3 sequence: CASSLSGATEAFF. The CDR3, as DNA: TGTGCCAGCAGCCTATCTGGGGCCACTGAAGCTTTCTTT.

J is TRBJ2-1 and V is TRBV6-6, with TRBD1 matching over 10 bases. The germline V gene encodes CDR1 MNHNY and CDR2 SVGAGI (reference sequence). This CDR3 is 15 amino acids long. Germline trimming cut 5 bases from V and 4 bases from J; bases unmatched to any gene: 5. The CDR3 spells CASSQGTGAYNEQFF. As DNA, the CDR3 is TGTGCCAGCAGTCAGGGGACAGGGGCGTACAATGAGCAGTTCTTC.

The chain links TRBV29-1 to TRBJ2-1; 12 bases map to TRBD1. The ends lost 1 base at V and 6 bases at J; junction bases unmatched: 4. The CDR3 runs 15 residues. Germline CDR1 SQVTM, CDR2 ANQGSEA. The CDR3 sequence: CSVEVRDRGLNEQFF. CDR3 DNA: TGCAGCGTTGAAGTCCGGGACAGGGGGCTCAATGAGCAGTTCTTC.

The rearrangement links TRBV5-6 to TRBJ2-7; a weak D match, TRBD1 (5 bases). Germline CDR1 is SGHDT and CDR2 is YYEEEE. This CDR3 has 14 amino acids. Trimming pared 4 bases from V and 1 base from J, leaving 12 bases between. CDR3 in DNA: TGTGCCAGCAGCATCCGACAGTATTCCTACGAGCAGTACTTC. It yields the protein CASSIRQYSYEQYF.

The chain carries TRBV15 and TRBJ2-1; D may be TRBD2 (5 bases). CDR3 length: 11 residues. Germline V gene lookup returns CDR1 LNHNV and CDR2 YYDKDF (reference sequence). The V and J ends lost 4 bases and 13 bases respectively, with 11 bases between them. The DNA of the CDR3 is TGTGCCACCAGCACCCCGGGGATCCAGTTCTTC. The encoded protein is CATSTPGIQFF.

This chain connects TRBV7-2 to TRBJ2-7; D is possibly TRBD1 (8 bases). There are 14 residues in the CDR3. V was clipped by 1 base and J by 6 bases, with 13 bases between them. Germline-derived CDR1 and CDR2 are SGHTA and FQGNSA. The CDR3: CASSLGTGRGEQYF. The CDR3, as DNA: TGTGCCAGCAGCTTAGGGACAGGGAGGGGCGAGCAGTACTTC.

The chain employs TRBV30 and TRBJ2-3; D is perhaps TRBD1 (8 bases). Trimming shortened V by 4 bases and J by 2 bases, and 13 bases separated the two germline ends. Germline loops: CDR1 GTSNPN, CDR2 SVGIG (reference sequence). This CDR3 is built from 14 residues. The CDR3 DNA reads as TGTGCCTGGACGGGGGGACAGGCCACAGATACGCAGTATTTT. This translates into CAWTGGQATDTQYF.

V and J are TRBV11-2 and TRBJ2-7, with D perhaps TRBD2 (5 bases). Germline V gene data show CDR1 as SGHAT and CDR2 as FQNNGV. CDR3 length: 15 amino acids. V lost 2 bases and J lost 3, with 14 bases in between. In DNA form, the CDR3 reads TGTGCCAGCAGCTTATGGGGTATCGGGGACTACGAGCAGTACTTC. It is translated as CASSLWGIGDYEQYF.

The V call is TRBV10-2, the J call TRBJ1-1; no reliable D call. Germline CDR1 WSHSY, CDR2 SAAADI. Trimming stripped 0 bases from V and 8 bases from J, with 13 bases between. CDR3 length equals 14 residues. In DNA, the CDR3 is TGCGCCAGCAGTGAGTCGGAAGGTGGAGGAGAAGCTTTCTTT. It is translated as CASSESEGGGEAFF.

The chain carries TRBV9 and TRBJ2-3; 8 bases align to TRBD2. This CDR3 is built from 15 residues. Germline values: CDR1 SGDLS, CDR2 YYNGEE. Germline trimming cut 0 bases from V and 2 bases from J; bases unmatched to any gene: 2. CDR3 bases: TGTGCCAGCAGCGTAGCTAGCGGGTTCACAGATACGCAGTATTTT. Translated: CASSVASGFTDTQYF.

V gene TRBV5-1 combines with J gene TRBJ1-1, with D unresolved. Trimming stripped 1 base from V and 1 base from J, with 5 bases between. Germline lookup yields CDR1 SGHRS and CDR2 YFSETQ. This CDR3 is built from 13 residues. Written as DNA, the CDR3 is TGCGCCAGCAGCTTGCCGGGGAACACTGAAGCTTTCTTT. This gives the protein CASSLPGNTEAFF.

J is TRBJ2-5 and V is TRBV5-4, with 12 bases that match TRBD2. The CDR3 consists of 19 residues. Germline V gene sequence: CDR1 SGHNT, CDR2 YYREEE (reference sequence). V shed 4 bases and J 5 bases; nucleotides not matched to a gene: 18. This CDR3 is CASSRSNGGLAGSFETQYF. The CDR3 nucleotides are TGTGCCAGCAGCCGCTCGAACGGAGGACTAGCGGGATCATTCGAGACCCAGTACTTC.

The chain is built from TRBV29-1 and TRBJ1-1; D gene unclear. Per the germline V gene, CDR1 is SQVTM and CDR2 is ANQGSEA. Trimming stripped 4 bases from V and 4 bases from J, with 13 bases between. The CDR3 length is 13 residues. The CDR3 region is CSVASHSGTEAFF. For the CDR3, the DNA is TGCAGCGTTGCATCCCATTCGGGCACTGAAGCTTTCTTT.

The chain has TRBV11-2 and TRBJ2-7, with TRBD2 matching over 10 bases. This CDR3 spans 16 amino acids. J gave up 5 bases and V 1 base, and 8 bases lay outside the gene matches. Germline V lookup: CDR1 SGHAT, CDR2 FQNNGV. CDR3 coding DNA: TGTGCCAGCAGCTTAGTTGGCCTAGCGGGAGCGGACGAGCAGTACTTC. Translating it yields CASSLVGLAGADEQYF.

The chain combines TRBV7-9 with TRBJ1-2; D remains unclear. Trimming stripped 5 bases from V and 5 bases from J, with 12 bases between. From germline, CDR1 is SEHNR and CDR2 FQNEAQ (reference sequence). This CDR3 region has 13 residues. CDR3 in amino acids: CASSPPAGYGYTF. The CDR3 DNA sequence: TGTGCCAGCAGCCCCCCCGCCGGGTATGGCTACACCTTC.